This T cell receptor (beta chain) was captured in a study of cytomegalovirus exposure and HLA in healthy donors. Data came from immunoSEQ multiplex PCR; TCRdb stores just in-frame clones and leaves some out. Among 200,000 to 250,000 clones listed, around 90% were seen once. V was pared by 3 bases and J by 7 bases, with 3 bases of the junction left unmatched. The CDR3 totals 14 residues. Germline values: CDR1 MNHEY, CDR2 SMNVEV (reference sequence). A word on this clone: The antigen is not known.

Study-wide results and limits: A later analysis found first-cohort TCR clusters tended to co-occur in the 90 to 150 validation repertoires.

The V call is TRBV27, the J call TRBJ2-1; 10 nucleotides match TRBD2. The clonotype comes from a woman in her late teens or twenties in good health and CMV-seropositive. The sequenced material came from PBMCs. In DNA, the CDR3 is TGTGCCAGCAGTTTTCTGACTAGCGGGAATGAGCAGTTCTTC. It translates to CASSFLTSGNEQFF.